The 3 T cell receptor beta chains reported below all come from one sample, sequenced in a study of blood T cell repertoires in COVID-19. Assay: immunoSEQ multiplex PCR; the TCRdb copy retains only in-frame clones and omits some. This table has approximately 320,000 clones, more than 90% appearing once. Sequenced: PBMCs or T cells enriched from blood (not recorded which). The receptors originated from a man aged 55 to 70 who had recovered from COVID-19.

The rearrangement joins TRBV4-2 to TRBJ2-7; possible D gene TRBD2, 5 bases. CDR1 and CDR2 from the germline V gene are LGHNA and YNFKEQ. CDR3 length: 18 amino acids. Trimming cost V 1 base and J 6 bases, with 25 bases left between them. The DNA for the CDR3 is TGTGCCAGCAGCCAAGCATTGTCGTCCGGGGTATCAATTCGCGAGCAGTACTTC. This gives the protein CASSQALSSGVSIREQYF.

CDR3 DNA: TGTGCCAGCAGCTTAGGGACAGGATATAATGAAAAACTGTTTTTT. It translates to CASSLGTGYNEKLFF. The chain is built from TRBV7-9 and TRBJ1-4; TRBD1 matches at 7 bases. CDR3 length equals 15 residues. The V and J ends lost 1 base and 4 bases, in that order; junction bases with no gene match: 3. Germline values: CDR1 SEHNR, CDR2 FQNEAQ (reference sequence).

This clone was counted a single time. V and J are TRBV5-8 and TRBJ1-5; 8 bases match TRBD1. The CDR3 sequence is 16 residues long. J gave up 5 bases and V 4 bases, and 11 bases lay outside the gene matches. The V gene's germline CDR1 is SGHTS and CDR2 YDEGEE. Here the CDR3 DNA reads TGTGCCAGCAGCAGGTACCAGGGGGCAGTCGATCAGCCCCAGCATTTT. It translates to CASSRYQGAVDQPQHF.